This TCR beta chain was profiled in a study of blood T cell repertoires in COVID-19. Overall study context: COVID-19 samples collected from the United States, Italy and Spain covered acute and convalescent phases.

This clone came up many times. As processed by the authors: Researchers report that nucleated cell counts were estimated from reference gene primer amplification. Measured with immunoSEQ multiplex PCR; TCRdb has only the in-frame clones, and not every one. Clone size and the V and J calls come from that table; the DNA yielded D and trimming. The data hold roughly 150,000 clones, with approximately 78% observed a single time. Trimming took 0 bases from V and 6 from J, leaving 6 bases between them. The CDR3 extends over 12 amino acids. V is TRBV12-3 or TRBV12-4 and J is TRBJ2-7, with D possibly TRBD1 on 5 matching bases. The sequence was collected from a man aged 55 to 70 who had recovered from COVID-19. The sequencing input was peripheral blood. The CDR3 DNA reads as TGTGCCAGCAGTTTAGCGGACATCGAGCAGTACTTC. This codes for CASSLADIEQYF.